The 17 T cell receptor beta chains below were found in one sample sequenced in a study of shared clonotypes between healthy human individuals. Using immunoSEQ multiplex PCR, the repertoire was profiled, and TCRdb retains in-frame clones only, with some absent. The table records 2 million to 3 million clones, 90% to 95% of them present only once. Sequenced material: naive CD4+ T cells from PBMCs. The subset: CD45RA+ positively selected. The receptors come from a man younger than 30 in good health. Some clones in this sample may be carry-over from other donors' samples.

Regarding this clone: This sample also contains other DNA sequences that code for the same CDR3. The V and J genes are TRBV27 and TRBJ2-7; 7 bases map to TRBD2. Losses at the gene ends were 6 bases for V and 0 bases for J; bases not matched to a gene: 2. Looked up from germline, CDR1 is MNHEY and CDR2 is SMNVEV (reference sequence). The CDR3 totals 13 residues. Written as DNA, the CDR3 is TGTGCCAGCAGGTCGGGAGGCTCCTACGAGCAGTACTTC. Residues: CASRSGGSYEQYF.

This chain uses TRBV9 with TRBJ2-3; D perhaps matches TRBD2 (6 bases). With 4 bases removed from V and 3 bases from J, the gap between germline ends came to 12 bases. There are 14 residues in the CDR3. CDR1 is SGDLS and CDR2 is YYNGEE in the germline V gene. The CDR3, as DNA: TGTGCCAGCAGCCCCCGACTAGAGACAGATACGCAGTATTTT. As protein: CASSPRLETDTQYF.

This chain uses TRBV7-3 with TRBJ1-2; 9 bases are shared with TRBD1. The CDR3 is made up of 14 amino acids. V was pared by 5 bases and J by 7 bases, with 8 bases of the junction left unmatched. Looked up from germline, CDR1 is SGHTA and CDR2 is FQGTGA. CDR3 in DNA: TGTGCCAGCAGCCCACAGGGGGCTCTGGGTGGCTACACCTTC. Protein: CASSPQGALGGYTF.

The chain uses TRBV28 and TRBJ2-6; no reliable D call. The V end was cut by 4 bases, the J end by 1 base, with 11 bases between. Germline CDR1 MDHEN, CDR2 SYDVKM. This CDR3 spans 16 amino acids. The CDR3 spells CASSSPGDSGANVLTF. CDR3 sequence (DNA): TGTGCCAGCAGTTCTCCTGGGGATTCTGGGGCCAACGTCCTGACTTTC.

The V call is TRBV28, the J call TRBJ1-2; D unclear. V lost 6 bases and J lost 0, with 8 bases in between. The CDR3 is 13 residues long. The germline V gene has CDR1 MDHEN and CDR2 SYDVKM. This CDR3 is CASRAVANYGYTF. CDR3 DNA: TGTGCCAGCAGGGCGGTAGCTAACTATGGCTACACCTTC.

CDR3 DNA sequence: TGTGCCAGCAGCTTGGGACAGGGGACCGCCTACGAGCAGTACTTC. Amino acid sequence: CASSLGQGTAYEQYF. The V and J genes are TRBV7-2 and TRBJ2-7, with 10 bases aligning to TRBD1. The CDR3 totals 15 residues. V dropped 3 bases and J dropped 2; count of bases not matched to a gene: 4. Germline CDR1 is SGHTA and CDR2 is FQGNSA.

CDR3: CASRRSTTDTQYF. The CDR3 bases are TGTGCCAGCAGACGCTCCACCACAGATACGCAGTATTTT. The chain is built from TRBV6-6 and TRBJ2-3; no definite D call. The CDR3 runs to 13 residues. V was trimmed by 6 bases and J by 2 bases, leaving 9 bases between them. Looked up from germline, CDR1 is MNHNY and CDR2 is SVGAGI (reference sequence).

The genes are TRBV7-2 and TRBJ2-1; D unresolved. Trimming pared 2 bases from V and 0 bases from J, leaving 8 bases between. Germline V gene lookup returns CDR1 SGHTA and CDR2 FQGNSA. The CDR3 has 15 amino acids. CDR3 bases: TGTGCCAGCAGCTTACTGCCTGCCTCCTACAATGAGCAGTTCTTC. The encoded protein is CASSLLPASYNEQFF.

V usage is TRBV7-2 and J usage is TRBJ2-7; D unresolved. The V gene's germline CDR1 is SGHTA and CDR2 FQGNSA. V lost 5 bases and J 6 bases, leaving 14 bases between the germline ends. This CDR3 contains 13 residues. The CDR3: CASSPSPSLEQYF. The CDR3, as DNA: TGTGCCAGCAGCCCCTCCCCGAGCCTCGAGCAGTACTTC.

V and J are TRBV6-5 and TRBJ2-7; D possibly uses TRBD1 or TRBD2 (5 bases each). Between the trimmed V and J ends, which lost 2 bases and 4 bases, there was a span of 12 bases. Germline values: CDR1 MNHEY, CDR2 SVGAGI. The CDR3 covers 14 residues. The CDR3 DNA is TGTGCCAGCAGTTACACCCGGGACCTTTACGAGCAGTACTTC. As protein: CASSYTRDLYEQYF.

With regard to this clone: At the DNA level, this CDR3 is encoded by other sequences in the same sample as well. The chain uses TRBV7-2 and TRBJ2-3, with TRBD1 matching 7 bases. This CDR3 comprises 15 residues. V lost 3 bases to trimming and J lost 1 base; unmatched junction nucleotides: 4. CDR1 and CDR2 (germline): SGHTA, FQGNSA. In DNA form, the CDR3 reads TGTGCCAGCAGCTTGGGGCAGGGGGGCACAGATACGCAGTATTTT. It specifies CASSLGQGGTDTQYF.

This rearrangement joins TRBV30 to TRBJ2-7, with D tentatively TRBD2 (7 bases). V was clipped by 3 bases and J by 6 bases, with 18 bases between them. The CDR3 contains 14 residues. CDR1 and CDR2 (germline): GTSNPN, SVGIG (reference sequence). DNA of the CDR3: TGTGCCTGGAGCGGAGGGGGGGTGTTGCGCGAGCAGTACTTC. This gives the protein CAWSGGGVLREQYF.

J is TRBJ2-7 and V is TRBV11-2, with TRBD2 matching 11 bases. Germline V lookup: CDR1 SGHAT, CDR2 FQNNGV. Trimming cost V 4 bases and J 0 bases; bases outside gene matches: 2. There are 15 residues in the CDR3. CDR3 sequence: CASSWGTSGSYEQYF. The CDR3 coding sequence is TGTGCCAGCAGCTGGGGGACTAGCGGCTCCTACGAGCAGTACTTC.

The rearrangement links TRBV6-5 to TRBJ2-7, with TRBD2 matching 8 bases. Trimming removed 2 bases from V and 7 bases from J; junction bases left unmatched: 7. Germline CDR1 reads MNHEY; CDR2 reads SVGAGI. The CDR3 is 14 residues long. DNA of the CDR3: TGTGCCAGCAGTTACCCCATAGCGGGAAGGGAGCAGTACTTC. Its translation: CASSYPIAGREQYF.

The chain's CDR3 is CASSQEAARRNTEAFF. In nucleotides, the CDR3 is TGTGCCAGCAGCCAAGAGGCGGCCCGAAGGAACACTGAAGCTTTCTTT. The chain is built from TRBV4-2 and TRBJ1-1; D uncertain. The germline V and J ends were trimmed by 0 bases and 1 base, with 12 bases remaining between them. Germline V CDR1 and CDR2: LGHNA, YNFKEQ. CDR3 length: 16 amino acids.

This clone was counted only a few times. The chain is built from TRBV18 and TRBJ1-5; TRBD1 matches 7 bases. The V gene's germline CDR1 is KGHSH and CDR2 LQKENI. The CDR3 length is 14 residues. J was trimmed by 7 bases and V by 6 bases; bases with no gene match: 9. CDR3 region: CASSLNRGGQPQHF. DNA for the CDR3: TGTGCCAGCTCCCTCAACAGGGGTGGCCAGCCCCAGCATTTT.

The chain couples TRBV6-1 to TRBJ2-7; D gene uncertain. Germline lookup yields CDR1 MNHNS and CDR2 SASEGT. The CDR3 is 14 residues long. Trimming pared 0 bases from V and 3 bases from J, leaving 9 bases between. The CDR3: CASSEAPGIYEQYF. CDR3 nucleotide sequence: TGTGCCAGCAGTGAAGCTCCAGGAATCTACGAGCAGTACTTC.